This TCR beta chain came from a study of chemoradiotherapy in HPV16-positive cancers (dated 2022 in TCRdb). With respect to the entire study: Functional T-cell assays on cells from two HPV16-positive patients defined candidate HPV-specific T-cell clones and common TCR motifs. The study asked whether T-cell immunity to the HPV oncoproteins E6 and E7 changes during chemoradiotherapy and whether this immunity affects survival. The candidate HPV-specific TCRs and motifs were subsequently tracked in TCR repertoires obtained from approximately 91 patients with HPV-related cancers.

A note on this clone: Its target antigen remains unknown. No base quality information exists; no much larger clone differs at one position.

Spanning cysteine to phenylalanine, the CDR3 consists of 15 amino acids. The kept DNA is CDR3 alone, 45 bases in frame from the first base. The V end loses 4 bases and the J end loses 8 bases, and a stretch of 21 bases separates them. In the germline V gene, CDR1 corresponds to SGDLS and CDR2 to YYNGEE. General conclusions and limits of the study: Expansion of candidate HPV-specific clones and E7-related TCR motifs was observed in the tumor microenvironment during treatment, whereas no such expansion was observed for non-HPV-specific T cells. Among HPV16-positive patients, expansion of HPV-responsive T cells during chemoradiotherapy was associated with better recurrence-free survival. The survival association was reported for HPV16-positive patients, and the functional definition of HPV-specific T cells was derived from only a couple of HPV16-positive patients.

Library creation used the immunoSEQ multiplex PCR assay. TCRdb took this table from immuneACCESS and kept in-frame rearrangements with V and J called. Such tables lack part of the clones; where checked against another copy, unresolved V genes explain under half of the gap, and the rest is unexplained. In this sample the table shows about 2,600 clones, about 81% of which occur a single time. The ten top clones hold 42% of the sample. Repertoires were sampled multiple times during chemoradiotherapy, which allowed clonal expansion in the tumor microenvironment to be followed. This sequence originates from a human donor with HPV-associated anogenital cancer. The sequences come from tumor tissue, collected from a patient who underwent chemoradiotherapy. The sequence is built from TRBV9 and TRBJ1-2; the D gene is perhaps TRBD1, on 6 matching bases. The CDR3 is CASSSQRGGAGGYTF. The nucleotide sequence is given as TGTGCCAGCAGCTCCCAAAGGGGGGGGGCGGGCGGCTACACCTTC.